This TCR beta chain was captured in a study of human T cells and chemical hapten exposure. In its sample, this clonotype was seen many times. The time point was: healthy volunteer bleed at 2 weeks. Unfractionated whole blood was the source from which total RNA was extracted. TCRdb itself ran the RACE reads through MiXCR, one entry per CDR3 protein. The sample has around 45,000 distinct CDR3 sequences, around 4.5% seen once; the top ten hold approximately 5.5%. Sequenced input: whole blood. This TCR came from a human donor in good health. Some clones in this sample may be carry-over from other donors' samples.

CDR3 amino acids: CSAGQGRGTEAFF. The CDR3 region has the DNA TGCAGCGCCGGACAGGGGAGAGGCACTGAAGCTTTCTTT. The chain is built from TRBV29-1 and TRBJ1-1, with TRBD1 matching over 9 bases. Germline CDR1 and CDR2: SQVTM and ANQGSEA. Trimming removed 7 bases from V and 4 bases from J; junction bases left unmatched: 7. The CDR3 covers 13 residues.